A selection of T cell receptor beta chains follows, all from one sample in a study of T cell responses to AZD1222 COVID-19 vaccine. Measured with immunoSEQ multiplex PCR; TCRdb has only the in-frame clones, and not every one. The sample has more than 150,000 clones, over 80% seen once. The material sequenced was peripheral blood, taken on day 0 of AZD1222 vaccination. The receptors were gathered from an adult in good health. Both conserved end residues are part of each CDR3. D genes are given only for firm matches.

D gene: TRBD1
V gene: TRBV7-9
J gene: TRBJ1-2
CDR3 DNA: TGTGCCAGCAGCTACAGGGGTCTCTATGGCTACACCTTC
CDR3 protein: CASSYRGLYGYTF

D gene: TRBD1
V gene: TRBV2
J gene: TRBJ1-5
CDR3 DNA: TGTGCCAGCTTCGCAGGACAGGGGAATCAGCCCCAGCATTTT
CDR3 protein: CASFAGQGNQPQHF

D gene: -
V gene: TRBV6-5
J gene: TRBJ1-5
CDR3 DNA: TGTGCCAGCAGCCCCATACGGGGAAACAATCAGCCCCAGCATTTT
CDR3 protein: CASSPIRGNNQPQHF

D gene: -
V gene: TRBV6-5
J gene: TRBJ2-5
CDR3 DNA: TGTGCCAGCAGCGCGCTGTTGGAGACCCAGTACTTC
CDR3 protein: CASSALLETQYF

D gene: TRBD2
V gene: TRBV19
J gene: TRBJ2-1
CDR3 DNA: TGTGCCACTTCGCGGGGGGATCGGTTTTACAATGAGCAGTTCTTC
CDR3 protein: CATSRGDRFYNEQFF

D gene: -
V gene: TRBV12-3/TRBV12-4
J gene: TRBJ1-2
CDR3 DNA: TGTGCCAGCAGCCGCGGCAGGGGTGATGGCTACACCTTC
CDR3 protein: CASSRGRGDGYTF

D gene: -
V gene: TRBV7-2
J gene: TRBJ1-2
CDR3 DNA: TGTGCCAGCAGCTTAAGGGTGAACTATGGCTACACCTTC
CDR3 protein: CASSLRVNYGYTF

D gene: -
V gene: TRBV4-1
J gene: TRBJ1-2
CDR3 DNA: TGCGCCAGCAGCCAAGGGTTATTCTACACCTTC
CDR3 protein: CASSQGLFYTF

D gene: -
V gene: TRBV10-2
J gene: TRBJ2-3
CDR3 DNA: TGCGCCAGCAGTGAGTTATCGGCGTCAGATACGCAGTATTTT
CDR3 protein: CASSELSASDTQYF

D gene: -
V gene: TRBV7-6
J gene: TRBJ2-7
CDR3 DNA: TGTGCCAGCAGCGACACCCAAGGAATGTCCTACGAGCAGTACTTC
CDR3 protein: CASSDTQGMSYEQYF

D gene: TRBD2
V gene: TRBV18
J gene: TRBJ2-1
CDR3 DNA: TGTGCCAGCTCACTTCAGGGAGGGGATGAGCAGTTCTTC
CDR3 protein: CASSLQGGDEQFF

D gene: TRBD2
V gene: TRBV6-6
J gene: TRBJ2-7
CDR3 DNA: TGTGCCAGCAGTCCCCTAGGGGGGCGGGAGGGGTACGAGCAGTACTTC
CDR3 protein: CASSPLGGREGYEQYF

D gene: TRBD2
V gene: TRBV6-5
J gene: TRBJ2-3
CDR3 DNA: TGTGCCAGCAGTTACTTTCTAGCGGGAGCTACAGATACGCAGTATTTT
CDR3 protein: CASSYFLAGATDTQYF

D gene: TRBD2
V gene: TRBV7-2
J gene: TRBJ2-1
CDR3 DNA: TGTGCCAGCAGCTTAGCGGGACTACGGTACAATGAGCAGTTCTTC
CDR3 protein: CASSLAGLRYNEQFF

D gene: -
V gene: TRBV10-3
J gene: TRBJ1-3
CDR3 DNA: TGTGCCATCACTGGGGACTCTGGAAACACCATATATTTT
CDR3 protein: CAITGDSGNTIYF